This is a list of T cell receptor beta chains from one sample in a study of cytomegalovirus exposure and HLA in healthy donors. The protocol was immunoSEQ multiplex PCR, while the TCRdb copy is restricted to in-frame clones and leaves out a portion. Among approximately 100,000 clones listed, 76% were seen once. Sequenced material: PBMCs. Receptor source: a woman between 18 and 29 years old in good health and CMV-seropositive. The CDR3 runs from the conserved cysteine through the conserved F or W.

CDR3 protein	V gene	J gene
CASSESISDRGAFWGTEAFF	TRBV10-2	TRBJ1-1
CASRTSPRLAGRYEQYF	TRBV28	TRBJ2-7
CASSLRLNTDTQYF	TRBV7-3	TRBJ2-3
CAWSPGKYGYTF	TRBV30	TRBJ1-2
CASSLLGQGGTGELFF	TRBV5-1	TRBJ2-2
CAWASPGQGKRYEQYF	TRBV30	TRBJ2-7
CASSIVAGSVNEQFF	TRBV19	TRBJ2-1
CASSPGQGVFGYTF	TRBV7-9	TRBJ1-2
CASSWGLAGWEDTQYF	TRBV28	TRBJ2-3
CASRPSSYEQYF	TRBV28	TRBJ2-7
CASSSMLLAGGRVTQYF	TRBV5-4	TRBJ2-3
CASSPSDRDLFF	TRBV18	TRBJ2-1
CASSPAPGQGKYGNQPQHF	TRBV28	TRBJ1-5
CAISEREGRGEQFF	TRBV10-3	TRBJ2-1
CASRIVSGDNEQFF	TRBV5-1	TRBJ2-1
CAWSRGYEQYF	TRBV30	TRBJ2-7
CASRWGNSYEQYF	TRBV6-1	TRBJ2-7
CASSGIQESNYGYTF	TRBV10-2	TRBJ1-2
CASRGSLRANVLTF	TRBV30	TRBJ2-6
CAISEATGNQPQHF	TRBV10-3	TRBJ1-5
CASSQGLAGALNEQFF	TRBV14	TRBJ2-1
CASSKGPHSNQPQHF	TRBV27	TRBJ1-5
CASSRGPYNEQFF	TRBV6-5	TRBJ2-1
CASSYGLGLSYEQYF	TRBV6-5	TRBJ2-7
CASSSSGSLSEQYF	TRBV11-2	TRBJ2-7
CASSPPGKSGETQYF	TRBV19	TRBJ2-5
CASSAQWTGTGELFF	TRBV9	TRBJ2-2
CASSFRLAVKTQYF	TRBV28	TRBJ2-5
CASSYNIDRGNEKLFF	TRBV6-5	TRBJ1-4
CASSQDPKRTFF	TRBV4-1	TRBJ1-1
CASSIDDYYEQYF	TRBV19	TRBJ2-7
CASRSNFRGTF	TRBV11-3	TRBJ1-2
CASSPYGGTGELFF	TRBV13	TRBJ2-2
CASSQQGAPSYGYTF	TRBV5-7	TRBJ1-2
CASSARQGMDTEAFF	TRBV7-9	TRBJ1-1
CASRPDRAGNEKLFF	TRBV2	TRBJ1-4
CASSEGPSGGPYEQYF	TRBV10-2	TRBJ2-7
CASLDGLAGNSEQFF	TRBV19	TRBJ2-1
CASSSDPGHGYTF	TRBV18	TRBJ1-2